Listed here is a single T cell receptor (beta chain). This specimen comes from a study of blood T cell repertoires in COVID-19. On the study more broadly: T cells, B-cell-depleted T cells, or PBMCs provided the cDNA or gDNA that served as material.

CDR1 is SGDLS, CDR2 YYNGEE, per germline. V lost 2 bases and J 0 bases, leaving 14 bases between the germline ends. The CDR3 loop spans 16 amino acids. In the source study's methods: Reference gene primers were amplified, and this amplification served to estimate nucleated cell counts. TCRdb's copy holds only in-frame clones and misses some; the assay was immunoSEQ multiplex PCR. That table gives V, J and clone size, and the DNA gave D and trimming. The sample yields 40,000 or so clones, just over 85% seen once. Sequences were obtained from peripheral blood. This receptor was identified in a man in his 60s with active COVID-19. V gene TRBV9 combines with J gene TRBJ1-2, with D unresolved. This CDR3 reads CASSVGAGSSNYGYTF. The CDR3, as DNA: TGTGCCAGCAGCGTGGGAGCGGGAAGCTCTAACTATGGCTACACCTTC.